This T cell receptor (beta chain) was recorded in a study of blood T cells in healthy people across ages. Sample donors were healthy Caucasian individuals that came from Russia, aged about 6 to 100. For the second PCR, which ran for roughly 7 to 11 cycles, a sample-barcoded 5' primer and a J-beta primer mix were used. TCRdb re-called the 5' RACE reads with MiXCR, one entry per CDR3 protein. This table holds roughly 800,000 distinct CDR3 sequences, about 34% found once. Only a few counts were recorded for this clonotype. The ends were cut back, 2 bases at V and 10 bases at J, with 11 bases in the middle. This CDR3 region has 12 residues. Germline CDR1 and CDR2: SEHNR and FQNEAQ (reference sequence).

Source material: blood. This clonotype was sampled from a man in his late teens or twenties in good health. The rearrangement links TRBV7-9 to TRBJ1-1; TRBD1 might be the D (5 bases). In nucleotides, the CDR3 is TGTGCCAGCAGCTTAAAGGGGCTGGGAGCTTTCTTT. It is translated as CASSLKGLGAFF.